Each of the 22 T cell receptor beta chains below was sequenced from the same sample in a study of regulatory T cells in long-lasting Graves disease. Arm-PCR of CDR3 regions and iRepertoire HTBI primers were used to build TCR beta libraries. TCRdb reprocessed the multiplex PCR reads via MiXCR and lists one record per CDR3 protein. The data contain about 370,000 distinct CDR3 sequences, 15% of them seen just once; the ten biggest clones take up 20% to 25%. Described time point: newly diagnosed GD, antithyroid drugs for less than 3 months. Extracted RNA from PBMCs served as the source of the TCR library. This specimen consisted of peripheral blood mononuclear cells (PBMCs), obtained at new diagnosis, from a patient treated with antithyroid drugs. The receptors stem from a female donor with Graves disease.

This clonotype was observed a handful of times. This rearrangement joins TRBV9 to TRBJ2-5, with TRBD1 identical over 7 bases. The CDR3 loop spans 14 amino acids. The germline CDR1 and CDR2 sequences are SGDLS and YYNGEE. Germline trimming cut 0 bases from V and 4 bases from J; bases unmatched to any gene: 3. CDR3 DNA sequence: TGTGCCAGCAGCGTAGAAGGGGGCCGAGAGACCCAGTACTTC. This sequence encodes CASSVEGGRETQYF. The entire variable domain, with the rest obtained from reference TRBV9 and TRBJ2-5, is as follows: DSGVTQTPKHLITATGQRVTLRCSPRSGDLSVYWYQQSLDQGLQFLIQYYNGEERAKGNILERFSAQQFPDLHSELNLSSLELGDSALYFCASSVEGGRETQYFGPGTRLLVL.

In its sample, this clonotype was seen many times. The rearrangement joins TRBV5-6 to TRBJ2-7; D is unresolved. There are 17 residues in the CDR3. CDR1 and CDR2 from the germline V gene are SGHDT and YYEEEE. The V end was cut by 1 base, the J end by 0 bases, with 17 bases between. The CDR3 DNA follows: TGTGCCAGCAGCTTGAGGATGCGTGGGCCGGCCTCCTACGAGCAGTACTTC. Translated: CASSLRMRGPASYEQYF.

This clonotype came up many times. The gene calls are TRBV6-1 and TRBJ2-5; D perhaps matches TRBD2 (5 bases). Trimming stripped 8 bases from V and 3 bases from J, with 13 bases between. The length of the CDR3 is 13 residues. Germline V lookup: CDR1 MNHNS, CDR2 SASEGT. The CDR3 coding sequence is TGTGCCAGCCGTCCGACTATCGAAGAGACCCAGTACTTC. Translation gives CASRPTIEETQYF.

This clonotype was recorded at least ten times. The J gene is TRBJ1-1, the V gene TRBV27; TRBD1 matches at 7 bases. Germline values: CDR1 MNHEY, CDR2 SMNVEV (reference sequence). This CDR3 spans 15 amino acids. The J segment lost 0 bases and the V segment lost 2 bases, leaving 3 bases of the junction unmatched. The CDR3 sequence: CASSLKGQLNTEAFF. DNA of the CDR3: TGTGCCAGCAGTTTAAAGGGACAGCTGAACACTGAAGCTTTCTTT.

For this clonotype: This may be a read error, as it is one base from a much larger clone. The rearrangement joins TRBV7-2 to TRBJ2-1; D unclear. The CDR3 covers 11 residues. With 8 bases removed from V and 9 bases from J, the gap between germline ends came to 11 bases. The germline gives CDR1 SGHTA, CDR2 FQGNSA. The CDR3 DNA follows: TGTGCCAGCGCCCTCTTGACTGAGCAGTTCTTC. As protein: CASALLTEQFF. The full variable domain, with the rest looked up from reference TRBV7-2 and TRBJ2-1, is GAGVSQSPSNKVTEKGKDVELRCDPISGHTALYWYRQSLGQGLEFLIYFQGNSAPDKSGLPSDRFSAERTGGSVSTLTIQRTQQEDSAVYLCASALLTEQFFGPGTRLTVL.

The chain joins TRBV7-2 to TRBJ2-1, with 8 bases fitting TRBD1. CDR3 length: 15 amino acids. Germline V CDR1 and CDR2: SGHTA, FQGNSA. J lost 2 bases, V lost 5 bases, and 5 bases had no gene match. CDR3 sequence (DNA): TGTGCCAGCAGCCCACGGACAGGGCCCTACAATGAGCAGTTCTTC. Its translation is CASSPRTGPYNEQFF.

This clonotype came up many times. The genes are TRBV20-1 and TRBJ2-3; D gene unclear. The CDR3 contains 12 residues. V lost 6 bases and J lost 4, with 11 bases in between. The germline V gene has CDR1 DFQATT and CDR2 SNEGSKA (reference sequence). The CDR3 reads CSASVRPDTQYF. In DNA, the CDR3 is TGCAGTGCCTCGGTCCGCCCAGATACGCAGTATTTT.

This clonotype came up many times. V usage is TRBV18 and J usage is TRBJ2-3, with a possible D match to TRBD1 (5 bases). CDR3 length: 13 amino acids. Trimming cost V 4 bases and J 6 bases, with 11 bases left between them. The V gene's germline CDR1 is KGHSH and CDR2 LQKENI. CDR3 protein: CASSLRQSDTQYF. DNA for the CDR3: TGTGCCAGCTCACTCCGACAGTCGGATACGCAGTATTTT. The whole variable domain, filled in from reference TRBV18 and TRBJ2-3, reads NAGVMQNPRHLVRRRGQEARLRCSPMKGHSHVYWYRQLPEEGLKFMVYLQKENIIDESGMPKERFSAEFPKEGPSILRIQQVVRGDSAAYFCASSLRQSDTQYFGPGTRLTVL.

This chain links TRBV10-1 with TRBJ2-2; D call uncertain. The CDR3 is 13 residues long. V was clipped by 7 bases and J by 7 bases, with 13 bases between them. Germline CDR1 and CDR2: WNHNN and SYGVQD (reference sequence). This CDR3 reads CASTMDRNGELFF. Written as DNA, the CDR3 is TGCGCCAGCACCATGGATAGAAACGGGGAGCTGTTTTTT.

This clonotype was seen many times. The V and J genes are TRBV11-2 and TRBJ1-4, with D unclear. The CDR3 spans 15 residues. Germline-derived CDR1 and CDR2 are SGHAT and FQNNGV. The ends were cut back, 7 bases at V and 2 bases at J, with 14 bases in the middle. The CDR3 loop reads CASNPPPPTNEKLFF. In nucleotides, the CDR3 is TGTGCCAGCAATCCTCCCCCCCCGACTAATGAAAAACTGTTTTTT. The variable domain in full, with the rest retrieved from reference TRBV11-2 and TRBJ1-4, is EAGVAQSPRYKIIEKRQSVAFWCNPISGHATLYWYQQILGQGPKLLIQFQNNGVVDDSQLPKDRFSAERLKGVDSTLKIQPAKLEDSAVYLCASNPPPPTNEKLFFGSGTQLSVL.

This clonotype was observed a handful of times. The chain has TRBV19 and TRBJ2-1, with D unclear. Germline V gives CDR1 LNHDA, CDR2 SQIVND (reference sequence). Trimming took 10 bases from V and 3 from J, leaving 4 bases between them. The CDR3 runs 10 residues. In DNA, the CDR3 is TGTGCCACCTACTACAATGAGCAGTTCTTC. Translated: CATYYNEQFF.

This clonotype occurred many times. This sequence joins TRBV27 and TRBJ2-7, with 8 bases identical to TRBD2. Trimming cost V 8 bases and J 3 bases; bases outside gene matches: 12. Germline V CDR1 and CDR2: MNHEY, SMNVEV (reference sequence). The CDR3 length is 15 residues. The CDR3 protein is CASAGGTRAFYEQYF. CDR3 in DNA: TGTGCCAGCGCTGGGGGGACTAGAGCCTTCTACGAGCAGTACTTC.

This clonotype was observed at least ten times. This chain uses TRBV20-1 with TRBJ2-7; 12 bases align to TRBD2. The CDR3 covers 13 residues. Looked up from germline, CDR1 is DFQATT and CDR2 is SNEGSKA (reference sequence). Germline trimming cut 4 bases from V and 5 bases from J; bases unmatched to any gene: 3. CDR3 protein: CSAKRLAGDEQYF. Here the CDR3 DNA reads TGCAGTGCTAAACGACTAGCGGGGGACGAGCAGTACTTC.

In this sample, this clonotype turned up many times. The rearrangement joins TRBV6-1 to TRBJ1-5; 7 bases are a match to TRBD1. V dropped 3 bases and J dropped 5; count of bases not matched to a gene: 7. Germline CDR1 MNHNS, CDR2 SASEGT. The CDR3 consists of 15 residues. Here the CDR3 reads CASSDDRVGDQPQHF. CDR3 sequence (DNA): TGTGCCAGCAGTGACGACAGGGTGGGGGATCAGCCCCAGCATTTT.

This clonotype was seen more than once but under ten times. CDR3 region: CASSFIAGGLSEQFF. In DNA, the CDR3 is TGTGCCAGCAGTTTTATAGCGGGAGGTTTAAGTGAGCAGTTCTTC. This chain links TRBV12-3 or TRBV12-4 with TRBJ2-1, with 10 nucleotides matching TRBD2. J gave up 9 bases and V 3 bases, and 8 bases lay outside the gene matches. The CDR3 contains 15 residues.

V usage is TRBV4-3 and J usage is TRBJ2-2; D is ambiguous. The germline V and J ends were trimmed by 1 base and 4 bases, with 7 bases remaining between them. This CDR3 has 14 residues. The germline V gene has CDR1 LGHNA and CDR2 YSLEER. CDR3 in amino acids: CASSQAFSTGELFF. The CDR3 DNA reads as TGCGCCAGCAGCCAAGCTTTTAGCACCGGGGAGCTGTTTTTT.

A note on this clonotype: This may arise from a read error, as a much more abundant clone is one base away. The chain combines TRBV6-5 with TRBJ1-1, with D possibly being TRBD1 (6 bases). The CDR3 covers 16 residues. Germline CDR1 MNHEY, CDR2 SVGAGI. CDR3 protein: CASSYWDGTHTNEASF. The CDR3 DNA reads as TGTGCCAGCAGTTACTGGGACGGGACACATACAAATGAAGCTTCCTTT.

Only a few counts were recorded for this clonotype. The chain has TRBV5-1 and TRBJ2-7, with 8 bases aligning to TRBD2. Losses at the gene ends were 4 bases for V and 9 bases for J; bases not matched to a gene: 15. Germline loops: CDR1 SGHRS, CDR2 YFSETQ. CDR3 length: 15 residues. In DNA form, the CDR3 reads TGCGCCAGCAGCATCACTAGCGGAGGCCCTCGGCGGCAGTACTTC. Translated: CASSITSGGPRRQYF.

The sample holds a few counts of this clonotype. The chain links TRBV19 to TRBJ2-3, with 7 positions matching TRBD2. With V trimmed by 6 bases and J by 0 bases, 6 bases remained unmatched. Germline lookup yields CDR1 LNHDA and CDR2 SQIVND (reference sequence). This CDR3 is built from 15 residues. CDR3 sequence (DNA): TGTGCCAGTAGAGGTCTAGCGGAGAGCACAGATACGCAGTATTTT. It specifies CASRGLAESTDTQYF. The whole variable domain, filled in from reference TRBV19 and TRBJ2-3, reads DGGITQSPKYLFRKEGQNVTLSCEQNLNHDAMYWYRQDPGQGLRLIYYSQIVNDFQKGDIAEGYSVSREKKESFPLTVTSAQKNPTAFYLCASRGLAESTDTQYFGPGTRLTVL.

This clonotype was picked up many times. The J gene is TRBJ1-2, the V gene TRBV29-1; D gene uncertain. Germline-derived CDR1 and CDR2 are SQVTM and ANQGSEA. The length of the CDR3 is 14 residues. V was clipped by 2 bases and J by 5 bases, with 15 bases between them. The CDR3 sequence: CSVESPTPPYGYTF. CDR3 DNA: TGCAGCGTTGAAAGTCCCACCCCACCGTATGGCTACACCTTC. Looking up the rest from reference TRBV29-1 and TRBJ1-2 gives the full variable domain: SAVISQKPSRDICQRGTSLTIQCQVDSQVTMMFWYRQQPGQSLTLIATANQGSEATYESGFVIDKFPISRPNLTFSTLTVSNMSPEDSSIYLCSVESPTPPYGYTFGSGTRLTVV.

CDR3 protein: CASSFVGGGETQYF. DNA for the CDR3: TGTGCCAGCAGTTTCGTGGGTGGTGGAGAGACCCAGTACTTC. The chain joins TRBV12-3 or TRBV12-4 to TRBJ2-5; D unresolved. The CDR3 length is 14 residues. V shed 3 bases and J shed 4 bases, with 12 bases lying between them.

Regarding this clonotype: Since a much larger clone is just one base distant, this may be a read error. The chain joins TRBV7-6 to TRBJ1-1, with D possibly matching TRBD1 (6 bases). V lost 1 base and J 4 bases, leaving 13 bases between the germline ends. CDR1 and CDR2 (germline): SGHVS, FNYEAQ. CDR3 length equals 15 residues. In DNA, the CDR3 is TGTGCCAGCAGCTTAGAGTCAGGGACAACCACTGAAGCTTTCTTT. Its translation: CASSLESGTTTEAFF.